A selection of T cell receptor beta chains follows, all from one sample in a study of OX40 agonist ivuxolimab in advanced cancers. TCRdb's copy holds only in-frame clones and misses some; the assay was immunoSEQ multiplex PCR. The sample carries about 33,000 clones, about 81% recorded once. The material sequenced was CD4+ or CD8+ T cells sorted from blood, taken in a trial of the OX40 agonist ivuxolimab. These receptor sequences come from an adult with an advanced solid tumor such as melanoma, head and neck, liver or kidney cancer. Both conserved end residues are part of each CDR3. The D gene is left open where the match is weak. Some rows mark clone size as missing; the rest say once, few, many or name a class of expanded clone.

NA	NA	TRBV2	TRBJ2-7	TGTGCCAGCGCCCCGGGGACTCCCAGGCCCGTAACCTACGAGCAGTACTTC	CASAPGTPRPVTYEQYF
once	NA	TRBV28	TRBJ2-2	TGTGCCAGCAGTCTTTGGCAGACCGGGGAGCTGTTTTTT	CASSLWQTGELFF
NA	NA	TRBV5-4	TRBJ2-1	TGTGCCAGCAGCGGAACTAGCTACAATGAGCAGTTCTTC	CASSGTSYNEQFF
NA	NA	TRBV7-6	TRBJ2-5	TGTGCCAGCAGCCTCGGAGGGGGGCTGGAGACCCAGTACTTC	CASSLGGGLETQYF
NA	TRBD1	TRBV5-4	TRBJ2-7	TGTGCCAGCGGGGACAGCAGCTCCTACGAGCAGTACTTC	CASGDSSSYEQYF
NA	TRBD2	TRBV4-1	TRBJ2-5	TGCGCCAGCAGCCAAGCTGGGACTAGCGCTCAGACCCAGTACTTC	CASSQAGTSAQTQYF
NA	TRBD2	TRBV7-2	TRBJ2-1	TGTGCCAGCAGCGGACCGGGACTAGTCTTAGGTGAGCAGTTCTTC	CASSGPGLVLGEQFF
NA	NA	TRBV7-9	TRBJ2-7	TGTGCCAGCAGCTTATTTGCAGGGGTCAGAATCTACGAGCAGTACTTC	CASSLFAGVRIYEQYF
NA	TRBD1	TRBV7-9	TRBJ2-5	TGTGCCAGCAGCTCGACGACAGGGATGAGAGAGACCCAGTACTTC	CASSSTTGMRETQYF
NA	TRBD1	TRBV9	TRBJ2-1	TGTGCCAGCAGTACCTCGGGACAGGGCCACAATGAGCAGTTCTTC	CASSTSGQGHNEQFF